These 19 T cell receptor beta chains were all obtained from the same sample, sequenced in a study of blood T cell repertoires in COVID-19. The method was immunoSEQ multiplex PCR; TCRdb's version includes in-frame clones alone and lacks a portion of them. The repertoire consists of about 400,000 clones, with roughly nine tenths occurring once and the leading ten covering less than 2%. The sequenced sample consisted of PBMCs or T cells enriched from blood (not recorded which). The receptor source for this set is a woman aged 25-40 years who had recovered from COVID-19.

The CDR3 sequence: CASSVPQGRNRVYGYTF. The CDR3 region has the DNA TGTGCCAGCAGTGTACCACAGGGAAGGAACCGGGTCTATGGCTACACCTTC. The chain carries TRBV6-2 or TRBV6-3 and TRBJ1-2, with D possibly TRBD1 on 6 matching bases. The CDR3 sequence is 17 residues long. Germline-derived CDR1 and CDR2 are MNHEY and SVGEGT. V shed 5 bases and J shed 4 bases, with 23 bases lying between them.

The chain carries TRBV5-1 and TRBJ1-1, with 7 nucleotides matching TRBD1. Trimming at V came to 4 bases and at J to 11 bases, leaving 11 bases not matched to a gene. Germline assignment: CDR1 SGHRS and CDR2 YFSETQ. The CDR3 is 13 amino acids. The CDR3 protein is CASSRTDRERAFF. In nucleotides, the CDR3 is TGCGCCAGCAGCCGTACTGACAGGGAGCGGGCTTTCTTT.

The chain is built from TRBV24-1 and TRBJ2-1, with D possibly being TRBD1 (5 bases). Trimming pared 8 bases from V and 3 bases from J, leaving 10 bases between. The CDR3 runs to 13 residues. Germline V gene data show CDR1 as KGHDR and CDR2 as SFDVKD. CDR3 sequence: CATKATGYNEQFF. Here the CDR3 DNA reads TGTGCCACCAAGGCCACAGGCTACAATGAGCAGTTCTTC.

The chain uses TRBV24-1 and TRBJ2-3; 11 nucleotides line up with TRBD2. Germline lookup yields CDR1 KGHDR and CDR2 SFDVKD. Trimming took 7 bases from V and 2 from J; bases not matched to a gene: 4. The CDR3 has 15 residues. The CDR3 bases are TGTGCCACCAGACAGACTAGCGGGAACACAGATACGCAGTATTTT. Translation gives CATRQTSGNTDTQYF.

V and J are TRBV19 and TRBJ2-7, with 8 positions matching TRBD2. Germline CDR1 is LNHDA and CDR2 is SQIVND (reference sequence). J gave up 0 bases and V 5 bases, and 9 bases lay outside the gene matches. This CDR3 is 16 amino acids long. The CDR3 bases are TGTGCCAGTAGTCCTGGTAGCGGGACCTACTCCTACGAGCAGTACTTC. Translated, it gives CASSPGSGTYSYEQYF.

V gene TRBV29-1 combines with J gene TRBJ1-6; D not resolved. Germline-derived CDR1 and CDR2 are SQVTM and ANQGSEA. Trimming took off 5 bases at V and 8 bases at J, with 16 bases between the two ends. The length of the CDR3 is 14 residues. CDR3 region: CSVSPSGGDSPLHF. In DNA form, the CDR3 reads TGCAGCGTTTCTCCGTCGGGAGGCGATTCACCCCTCCACTTT.

The chain links TRBV19 to TRBJ2-5, with 8 nucleotides matching TRBD2. The CDR3 totals 15 residues. The V segment lost 5 bases and the J segment 5 bases; nucleotides outside the gene matches: 10. Germline CDR1 and CDR2: LNHDA and SQIVND (reference sequence). CDR3 nucleotide sequence: TGTGCCAGTAGTCCCGGGACTAGTAGTATCGAGACCCAGTACTTC. It encodes CASSPGTSSIETQYF.

The chain has TRBV10-1 and TRBJ1-6, with a tentative D call TRBD1 (6 bases). This CDR3 contains 18 residues. In germline, CDR1 is WNHNN, CDR2 SYGVQD (reference sequence). V was pared by 2 bases and J by 7 bases, with 21 bases between. CDR3 DNA sequence: TGCGCCAGCAGTGAGGACGGACAGCTGTTACCCGAGAATTCACCCCTCCACTTT. Its translation: CASSEDGQLLPENSPLHF.

This clone came up a few times. The rearrangement links TRBV5-1 to TRBJ2-7; no clear D. The ends were cut back, 0 bases at V and 1 base at J, with 5 bases in the middle. The CDR3 length is 13 residues. CDR1 is SGHRS, CDR2 YFSETQ, per germline. CDR3 coding DNA: TGCGCCAGCAGCTTGGATCCGTCCTACGAGCAGTACTTC. It codes for CASSLDPSYEQYF.

In its sample, this clone was seen once. The same CDR3 also results from other DNA sequences found in this sample. This sequence joins TRBV7-9 and TRBJ2-5; tentatively, D is TRBD1 (5 bases). Trimming cost V 1 base and J 1 base, with 10 bases left between them. The germline V gene encodes CDR1 SEHNR and CDR2 FQNEAQ (reference sequence). The CDR3 totals 15 residues. CDR3 in amino acids: CASSLGQTSQETQYF. CDR3 nucleotides: TGTGCCAGCAGCTTAGGACAGACTTCCCAAGAGACCCAGTACTTC.

V and J are TRBV7-2 and TRBJ1-2, with D perhaps TRBD1 (6 bases). This CDR3 comprises 13 residues. V was cut by 5 bases and J by 7 bases, with 14 bases left in between. Germline-derived CDR1 and CDR2 are SGHTA and FQGNSA. The CDR3 DNA is TGTGCCAGCAGCCAACAGGGTACCATTGGCTACACCTTC. Translated, it gives CASSQQGTIGYTF.

This clone was seen a few times. V usage is TRBV19 and J usage is TRBJ2-7, with a weak D call TRBD1 (6 bases). Germline assignment: CDR1 LNHDA and CDR2 SQIVND (reference sequence). This CDR3 has 12 residues. The CDR3 reads CAAAGQKHEQYF. As DNA, the CDR3 is TGTGCGGCTGCAGGACAGAAACACGAGCAGTACTTC.

V and J are TRBV5-1 and TRBJ2-3; 8 bases are a match to TRBD2. Germline V gene lookup returns CDR1 SGHRS and CDR2 YFSETQ. After removal of 2 bases from V and 2 bases from J, the junction contained 7 bases not matched to a gene. This CDR3 region has 16 residues. Here the CDR3 DNA reads TGCGCCAGCAGCTTTACTAGCGGCAGAGACACAGATACGCAGTATTTT. Translated: CASSFTSGRDTDTQYF.

The chain joins TRBV10-3 to TRBJ1-4; 8 nucleotides agree with TRBD1. The junction had 7 bases not matched to a gene; V was cut back by 7 bases and J by 6 bases. Germline V gene sequence: CDR1 ENHRY, CDR2 SYGVKD. The CDR3 is made up of 14 amino acids. In nucleotides, the CDR3 is TGTGCCATCAACAGGGGGATAAACGATGAAAAACTGTTTTTT. It encodes CAINRGINDEKLFF.

In DNA form, the CDR3 reads TGTGCCAGCAGCAGGGGTCCGGGACTAGCGGGAGGAAAGGCCTACGAGCAGTACTTC. Its protein is CASSRGPGLAGGKAYEQYF. The J gene is TRBJ2-7, the V gene TRBV27; 15 bases line up with TRBD2. V gave up 6 bases and J gave up 2 bases; unmatched junction bases: 14. CDR3 length equals 19 residues. CDR1 and CDR2 (germline): MNHEY, SMNVEV (reference sequence).

The chain employs TRBV27 and TRBJ1-5, with 12 bases that match TRBD1. V lost 4 bases to trimming and J lost 4 bases; unmatched junction nucleotides: 5. This CDR3 comprises 16 residues. Germline CDR1 is MNHEY and CDR2 is SMNVEV (reference sequence). Written as DNA, the CDR3 is TGTGCCAGCAGTTCTTGGGACAGGGGGCCAAATCAGCCCCAGCATTTT. This gives the protein CASSSWDRGPNQPQHF.

The V call is TRBV30, the J call TRBJ1-3; D remains ambiguous. Germline assignment: CDR1 GTSNPN and CDR2 SVGIG (reference sequence). With 1 base removed from V and 1 base from J, the gap between germline ends came to 5 bases. The CDR3 loop spans 13 amino acids. In DNA form, the CDR3 reads TGTGCCTGGAGTGGTCTGTCTGGAAACACCATATATTTT. Protein: CAWSGLSGNTIYF.

V gene TRBV6-5 combines with J gene TRBJ1-5, with TRBD1 identical over 8 bases. The CDR3 has 15 amino acids. Looked up from germline, CDR1 is MNHEY and CDR2 is SVGAGI. V shed 6 bases and J 0 bases; nucleotides not matched to a gene: 4. This CDR3 is CASSRGQVSNQPQHF. CDR3 nucleotides: TGTGCCAGCAGCCGGGGACAGGTTAGCAATCAGCCCCAGCATTTT.

The CDR3, as DNA: TGTGCCAGCAGCTTAAGGAGGGAAGAGGGCAGAGAGACCCAGTACTTC. It codes for CASSLRREEGRETQYF. The chain carries TRBV5-4 and TRBJ2-5; possibly TRBD2 for D (6 bases). Germline CDR1 reads SGHNT; CDR2 reads YYREEE (reference sequence). This CDR3 has 16 residues. Deletions cut 2 bases from V and 4 bases from J, with 18 bases between.